Listed here are 22 T cell receptor beta chains from one sample, sequenced in a study of blood T cell repertoires in COVID-19. The method was immunoSEQ multiplex PCR; TCRdb's version includes in-frame clones alone and lacks a portion of them. The sample shows around 300,000 clones, 80% to 90% of them seen only once. The sequencing input was peripheral blood. Receptors originate from a man over 45 with active or convalescent COVID-19.

The chain uses TRBV19 and TRBJ2-2, with TRBD1 matching 9 bases. This CDR3 is built from 16 residues. In germline, CDR1 is LNHDA, CDR2 SQIVND (reference sequence). With V trimmed by 6 bases and J by 2 bases, 7 bases remained unmatched. The CDR3 loop is CASRRPGQGNTGELFF. CDR3 nucleotide sequence: TGTGCCAGTAGGAGACCGGGACAGGGTAACACCGGGGAGCTGTTTTTT.

This clone appeared a single time. The rearrangement links TRBV18 to TRBJ2-2; TRBD1 matches 7 bases. The CDR3 runs 15 residues. Germline values: CDR1 KGHSH, CDR2 LQKENI. Losses at the gene ends were 3 bases for V and 5 bases for J; bases not matched to a gene: 6. CDR3 protein: CASSPEGAQTGELFF. CDR3 sequence (DNA): TGTGCCAGCTCACCCGAGGGGGCGCAAACCGGGGAGCTGTTTTTT.

The J gene is TRBJ1-1, the V gene TRBV2; TRBD1 agrees at 9 bases. Germline lookup yields CDR1 SNHLY and CDR2 FYNNEI. The CDR3 consists of 16 residues. J lost 7 bases, V lost 5 bases, and 14 bases had no gene match. The CDR3 coding sequence is TGTGCCAGCAGTTTTATTATCCCGGGACAGGGCCTTGAAGCTTTCTTT. It is translated as CASSFIIPGQGLEAFF.

The CDR3 loop reads CASSQNSGRAYF. The CDR3 nucleotides read TGTGCCAGCAGTCAAAATAGCGGGAGGGCCTACTTC. This chain uses TRBV28 with TRBJ2-7, with 11 positions matching TRBD2. This CDR3 is 12 amino acids long. Trimming cost V 5 bases and J 13 bases; bases outside gene matches: 7. Germline CDR1 reads MDHEN; CDR2 reads SYDVKM.

The V gene is TRBV2, the J gene TRBJ1-3; perhaps TRBD1 as D (6 bases). V lost 3 bases, J lost 3 bases, and 9 bases lay in between. The CDR3 runs to 14 residues. Germline loops: CDR1 SNHLY, CDR2 FYNNEI. The chain's CDR3 is CASSEGAGGNTIYF. The CDR3 nucleotides are TGTGCCAGCAGTGAGGGGGCAGGTGGAAACACCATATATTTT.

The DNA for the CDR3 is TGTGCCAGCAGCGGCGGACAGGGGAATTACAATGAGCAGTTCTTC. The encoded protein is CASSGGQGNYNEQFF. This chain uses TRBV7-3 with TRBJ2-1; 9 bases are shared with TRBD1. V trimming: 5 bases; J trimming: 4 bases; junction bases outside the gene matches: 6. There are 15 residues in the CDR3. Germline CDR1 reads SGHTA; CDR2 reads FQGTGA.

V usage is TRBV5-1 and J usage is TRBJ2-5, with TRBD2 as a possible D gene (6 bases). V lost 0 bases and J lost 1, with 7 bases in between. Germline CDR1 is SGHRS and CDR2 is YFSETQ. The CDR3 is made up of 14 amino acids. CDR3 sequence (DNA): TGCGCCAGCAGCTTGGGGGGGGTCCAAGAGACCCAGTACTTC. This translates into CASSLGGVQETQYF.

A single count supports this clone. This chain uses TRBV30 with TRBJ1-1; D not resolved. The ends were cut back, 1 base at V and 5 bases at J, with 11 bases in the middle. The CDR3 extends over 13 amino acids. Germline assignment: CDR1 GTSNPN and CDR2 SVGIG (reference sequence). The CDR3 sequence: CAWSGLPRTEAFF. DNA of the CDR3: TGTGCCTGGAGTGGGCTCCCGCGGACTGAAGCTTTCTTT. The variable domain in full, with the rest retrieved from reference TRBV30 and TRBJ1-1, is SQTIHQWPATLVQPVGSPLSLECTVEGTSNPNLYWYRQAAGRGLQLLFYSVGIGQISSEVPQNLSASRPQDRQFILSSKKLLLSDSGFYLCAWSGLPRTEAFFGQGTRLTVV.

The CDR3 here is CASETGGLASGSYNEQFF. CDR3 coding DNA: TGTGCCAGCGAAACCGGGGGACTAGCGTCTGGCTCCTACAATGAGCAGTTCTTC. The chain has TRBV18 and TRBJ2-1; 10 positions match TRBD2. This CDR3 has 18 residues. The germline CDR1 and CDR2 sequences are KGHSH and LQKENI. V was clipped by 8 bases and J by 0 bases; unmatched bases: 13.

V is TRBV6-6 and J is TRBJ1-2, with D hard to call. The CDR3 is made up of 12 amino acids. The germline V and J ends were trimmed by 1 base and 8 bases, with 8 bases remaining between them. Germline CDR1 is MNHNY and CDR2 is SVGAGI (reference sequence). CDR3 sequence reads: CASSYLGDGYTF. CDR3 bases: TGTGCCAGCAGTTACTTGGGAGACGGCTACACCTTC.

This clone was picked up a small number of times. The rearrangement links TRBV18 to TRBJ2-2; the D is unclear. The CDR3 is 14 residues long. Germline CDR1 and CDR2: KGHSH and LQKENI. With 5 bases removed from V and 4 bases from J, the gap between germline ends came to 11 bases. The CDR3 coding sequence is TGTGCCAGCTCAAACCGGGTTATCACCGGGGAGCTGTTTTTT. Amino acids: CASSNRVITGELFF. The complete variable domain, with remaining parts taken from reference TRBV18 and TRBJ2-2, reads NAGVMQNPRHLVRRRGQEARLRCSPMKGHSHVYWYRQLPEEGLKFMVYLQKENIIDESGMPKERFSAEFPKEGPSILRIQQVVRGDSAAYFCASSNRVITGELFFGEGSRLTVL.

The V gene is TRBV4-3, the J gene TRBJ2-7; D may be TRBD2 (5 bases). The CDR3 runs to 15 residues. CDR1 is LGHNA and CDR2 is YSLEER in the germline V gene. V was trimmed by 0 bases and J by 7 bases, leaving 16 bases between them. CDR3 residues: CASSQDLGRPGEQYF. The DNA of the CDR3 is TGCGCCAGCAGCCAAGATCTTGGACGGCCGGGGGAGCAGTACTTC.

The CDR3 DNA sequence: TGTGCCAGCAGCTCGGACAGGGGTCATAATTCACCCCTCCACTTT. Amino acids: CASSSDRGHNSPLHF. The V and J genes are TRBV5-4 and TRBJ1-6; 9 positions match TRBD1. Trimming at V came to 3 bases and at J to 5 bases, leaving 3 bases not matched to a gene. Germline V gives CDR1 SGHNT, CDR2 YYREEE (reference sequence). The CDR3 is 15 amino acids.

The chain carries TRBV7-2 and TRBJ2-5; D may be TRBD1 (6 bases). The V gene lost 6 bases and the J gene lost 5 bases, with 13 bases spanning the gap. The CDR3 sequence is 13 residues long. The germline CDR1 and CDR2 sequences are SGHTA and FQGNSA. Written as DNA, the CDR3 is TGTGCCAGCAGGAGAGACAGGTCTGAGACCCAGTACTTC. This codes for CASRRDRSETQYF.

J is TRBJ2-2 and V is TRBV18, with D maybe TRBD2 (6 bases). Germline CDR1 reads KGHSH; CDR2 reads LQKENI. This CDR3 spans 14 amino acids. With 2 bases removed from V and 3 bases from J, the gap between germline ends came to 7 bases. The CDR3 here is CASSPGRHTGELFF. The CDR3 DNA sequence: TGTGCCAGCTCACCAGGGAGGCACACCGGGGAGCTGTTTTTT.

The chain carries TRBV5-1 and TRBJ1-2; perhaps TRBD1 as D (5 bases). The germline CDR1 and CDR2 sequences are SGHRS and YFSETQ. There are 14 residues in the CDR3. V lost 0 bases, J lost 12 bases, and 18 bases lay in between. DNA of the CDR3: TGCGCCAGCAGCTTGGTCTTTGACAGCCCCCTTCACACCTTC. Protein product: CASSLVFDSPLHTF. The entire variable domain, with the rest obtained from reference TRBV5-1 and TRBJ1-2, is as follows: KAGVTQTPRYLIKTRGQQVTLSCSPISGHRSVSWYQQTPGQGLQFLFEYFSETQRNKGNFPGRFSGRQFSNSRSEMNVSTLELGDSALYLCASSLVFDSPLHTFGSGTRLTVV.

This sequence joins TRBV18 and TRBJ2-7; 10 bases are shared with TRBD2. The length of the CDR3 is 15 residues. Trimming at V came to 0 bases and at J to 7 bases, leaving 6 bases not matched to a gene. The germline V gene has CDR1 KGHSH and CDR2 LQKENI. DNA of the CDR3: TGTGCCAGCTCACCACCGGCTAGCGGGAGAGGGGAGCAGTACTTC. Amino acid sequence: CASSPPASGRGEQYF.

V gene TRBV7-3 combines with J gene TRBJ2-1, with TRBD2 matching 13 bases. This CDR3 is built from 14 residues. Germline V gene lookup returns CDR1 SGHTA and CDR2 FQGTGA. The V gene end was trimmed by 5 bases and the J gene end by 8 bases; junction bases not matched to a gene: 3. In DNA, the CDR3 is TGTGCCAGCAGCAGGACTAGCGGGAGCGATGAGCAGTTCTTC. It codes for CASSRTSGSDEQFF.

This chain joins TRBV29-1 and TRBJ1-1, with TRBD1 as a possible D gene (5 bases). This CDR3 has 14 amino acids. The ends were cut back, 0 bases at V and 8 bases at J, with 16 bases in the middle. CDR1 and CDR2 from the germline V gene are SQVTM and ANQGSEA. In DNA form, the CDR3 reads TGCAGCGTTGAAGATCGGGGAGGGGCGGCCGAAGCTTTCTTT. Its protein is CSVEDRGGAAEAFF.

The chain employs TRBV5-1 and TRBJ2-2; D is possibly TRBD1 (5 bases). The CDR3 sequence is 13 residues long. Trimming removed 4 bases at V and 3 bases at J, with 7 bases between. CDR1 SGHRS and CDR2 YFSETQ come from the germline V gene. The CDR3 DNA reads as TGCGCCAGCAGCCCAGGGCACACCGGGGAGCTGTTTTTT. Residues: CASSPGHTGELFF.

This clone has just a few counts. The V and J genes are TRBV5-1 and TRBJ1-6, with 12 positions matching TRBD1. This CDR3 is 16 amino acids long. Germline CDR1 SGHRS, CDR2 YFSETQ. V shed 4 bases, J shed 10 bases, and the junction held 9 bases outside the gene matches. The CDR3 loop reads CASSRTGTGGQSPLHF. DNA for the CDR3: TGCGCCAGCAGCAGAACCGGGACAGGGGGCCAATCACCCCTCCACTTT.

The chain carries TRBV7-3 and TRBJ2-1, with 7 bases fitting TRBD1. The CDR3 runs to 15 residues. Losses at the gene ends were 3 bases for V and 4 bases for J; bases not matched to a gene: 6. In germline, CDR1 is SGHTA, CDR2 FQGTGA. The CDR3: CASSLTGTPYNEQFF. CDR3 nucleotides: TGTGCCAGCAGCTTGACAGGGACCCCTTACAATGAGCAGTTCTTC.